These T cell receptor beta chains were read from a single sample in a study of blood T cell repertoires in COVID-19. The method was immunoSEQ multiplex PCR; TCRdb's version includes in-frame clones alone and lacks a portion of them. Of 150,000 to 180,000 clones in the sample, roughly 83% were seen once. The specimen sequenced was peripheral blood. These receptors originate from an older woman with acute or convalescent COVID-19. CDR3s include the opening cysteine and the closing phenylalanine or tryptophan. The order of the fields is D gene, V gene, CDR3 protein. D genes are given only for firm matches.

D gene: -; V gene: TRBV5-1; CDR3 protein: CASSLDPMTDWVETQYF
D gene: -; V gene: TRBV28; CDR3 protein: CAIMPGERWTEAFF
D gene: TRBD1; V gene: TRBV19; CDR3 protein: CASSYRDRGLYTEAFF
D gene: -; V gene: TRBV28; CDR3 protein: CASSLAGSGANVLTF
D gene: -; V gene: TRBV24-1; CDR3 protein: CATSDPGLGTDTQYF
D gene: -; V gene: TRBV20-1; CDR3 protein: CSPTADTQYF
D gene: TRBD1; V gene: TRBV19; CDR3 protein: CASSIGTGIDTQYF
D gene: -; V gene: TRBV4-1; CDR3 protein: CASSHQGRSSYEQYF
D gene: TRBD1; V gene: TRBV28; CDR3 protein: CASSLVRTGKAFF
D gene: TRBD1; V gene: TRBV19; CDR3 protein: CASSPQYIQGADGYTF
D gene: -; V gene: TRBV6-1; CDR3 protein: CASSERQLSTDTQYF
D gene: TRBD1; V gene: TRBV2; CDR3 protein: CASTPSGTGRNTIYF
D gene: TRBD1; V gene: TRBV6-5; CDR3 protein: CASSRTGTFSYGYTF
D gene: TRBD1; V gene: TRBV7-2; CDR3 protein: CASSLGPTGTGNTIYF